One T cell receptor (beta chain) is described in this entry. There is no known antigen for this receptor. No much larger clonotype is one base removed from it; base qualities were not supplied. The immunoSEQ Assay, which relies on bias-controlled multiplex PCR amplification of genomic DNA, was used to profile TCRbeta CDR3 regions. For the original study's pipeline: The absolute abundance of each unique TCRbeta CDR3 region was quantified after sequences were collapsed and filtered. Differential abundance was assessed using a binomial (Fisher-equivalent) model and a beta-binomial model in which time-dependent variance fitted from healthy donors was added. Clones with fewer than 5 combined templates were removed, and a clone was called differentially abundant if the clone's Benjamini-Hochberg FDR was below 0.01. In the beta-binomial model, variance was expressed as a function of the total template count across the two samples, in the form v = (b*log(k)+a)^2. TCRdb obtained this table from immuneACCESS and retained in-frame rearrangements with V and J assigned. These tables miss some clones; where compared with another copy, unresolved V genes account for less than half of the shortfall, and the remainder is unexplained. V, J and clone size reflect that table, while D and trimming were determined from the DNA. In this sample the table shows under 110,000 clones, around 90% of which occur a single time. Approximately 18% of the sample is taken by the ten largest.

CDR1 and CDR2 are read off the germline V gene as WSHSY and SAAADI. The CDR3 runs 14 amino acids, cysteine and phenylalanine included. CDR3 DNA only is kept here, 42 bases in frame from base 1. V loses 3 bases, J loses 0 bases, and the germline ends lie 8 bases apart. These data are taken from a study of identifying expanded T cells in peripheral blood (dated by TCRdb to the late 2010s). Some background on the complete study: Four technical replicates, made by sequencing separate aliquots from the same pool of genomic DNA, were compared pairwise.

During the collection period, no immune events, such as infections, were documented for the healthy donors. Time-dependent variance in a beta-binomial model of T-cell clone differential abundance was calibrated using healthy-donor blood repertoires as a training cohort. The training cohort was composed of about 10 healthy donors, 3 female and 7 male. An age range of roughly 25 to 65 years, with an average of about 45 years, was recorded for the donors. Obtained from a commercial supplier, whole blood was collected from each healthy donor at three time points set two to three weeks apart. For immunosequencing, genomic DNA was extracted from whole blood that had not been sorted. The paper's findings and limits, for the study overall: It was expected by the authors that biological variance in healthy repertoires might increase further over much longer intervals, such as months to years. Variance in clone template counts between approximately two-week samples significantly increased with total template count across all healthy donors. Between technical replicates the binomial model flagged roughly 1.1 differentially abundant clones, whereas over roughly two weeks the binomial model flagged about 15 and over approximately 4 weeks about 19. Across all healthy-donor time intervals, the beta-binomial model significantly lowered both the number of clones called differentially abundant and the false-positive rate.

Here the chain combines TRBV10-2 and TRBJ1-1; no D segment can be confidently identified. Sequencing was carried out using blood. This receptor was identified in a person between 18 and 75 years old in good health. The CDR3 protein is CASSDPAMNTEAFF. The DNA sequence is as follows: TGCGCCAGCAGTGACCCGGCGATGAACACTGAAGCTTTCTTT.